The sequence of this T cell receptor (beta chain) was determined in a study of control samples from healthy donors and cancer patients (dated by TCRdb to between 2020 and 2021). The CDR1 and CDR2 encoded by the germline V gene (reference sequence) are MNHEY and SMNVEV. From cysteine to phenylalanine, the CDR3 is 17 amino acids long. Only the CDR3 part of the read is kept: 51 bases, read in frame from the first base. V and J are trimmed by 5 bases and 3 bases, and the gene matches miss 14 bases of the junction. Library generation was performed with the immunoSEQ multiplex PCR assay. Here the immuneACCESS table is served through TCRdb, limited to in-frame sequences with V and J called. Missing clones are a known gap in these copies; in checked studies unresolved V genes cover under half, and the rest lacks a known reason. Recorded for this sample are some 89,000 clones; over 65% of them occurred a single time. The top ten constitute approximately 2.1% of the sample.

About this clone itself: It lacks a known antigen. Base qualities are not provided; no much larger clone lies one nucleotide away.

What was sequenced was blood. The V and J genes are TRBV27 and TRBJ2-5; 8 junctional bases match TRBD1. This clonotype was obtained from a woman aged 35 to 49 in good health. CDR3 loop: CASSPDREVAVEETQYF. Here is the DNA: TGTGCCAGCAGTCCGGACAGGGAAGTAGCTGTGGAAGAGACCCAGTACTTC.